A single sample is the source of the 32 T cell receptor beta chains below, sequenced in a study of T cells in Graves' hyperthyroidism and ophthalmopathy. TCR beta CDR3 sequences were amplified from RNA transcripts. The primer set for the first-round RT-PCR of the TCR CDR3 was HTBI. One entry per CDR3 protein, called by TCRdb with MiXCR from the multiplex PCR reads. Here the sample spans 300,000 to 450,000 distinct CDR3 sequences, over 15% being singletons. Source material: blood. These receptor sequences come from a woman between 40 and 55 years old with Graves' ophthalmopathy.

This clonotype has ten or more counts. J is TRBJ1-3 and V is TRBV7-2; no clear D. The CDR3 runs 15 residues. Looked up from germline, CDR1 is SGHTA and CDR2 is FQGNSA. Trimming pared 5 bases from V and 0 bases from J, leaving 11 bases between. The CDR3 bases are TGTGCCAGCAGCCCAGACACCTTCTCTGGAAACACCATATATTTT. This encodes CASSPDTFSGNTIYF. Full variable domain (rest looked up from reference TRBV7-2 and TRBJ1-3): GAGVSQSPSNKVTEKGKDVELRCDPISGHTALYWYRQSLGQGLEFLIYFQGNSAPDKSGLPSDRFSAERTGGSVSTLTIQRTQQEDSAVYLCASSPDTFSGNTIYFGEGSWLTVV.

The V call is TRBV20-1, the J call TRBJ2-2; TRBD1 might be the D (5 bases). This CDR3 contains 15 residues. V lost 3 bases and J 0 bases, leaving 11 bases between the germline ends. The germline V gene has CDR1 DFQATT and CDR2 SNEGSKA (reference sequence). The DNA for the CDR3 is TGCAGTGCTAGGGTACAGGTTTCGAACACCGGGGAGCTGTTTTTT. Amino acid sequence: CSARVQVSNTGELFF.

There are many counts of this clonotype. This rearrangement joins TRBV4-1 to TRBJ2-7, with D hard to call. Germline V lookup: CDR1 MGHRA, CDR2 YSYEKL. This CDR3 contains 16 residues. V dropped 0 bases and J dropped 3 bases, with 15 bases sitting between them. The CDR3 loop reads CASSQELSSTVYEQYF. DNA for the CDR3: TGCGCCAGCAGCCAAGAGCTAAGTAGCACTGTCTACGAGCAGTACTTC.

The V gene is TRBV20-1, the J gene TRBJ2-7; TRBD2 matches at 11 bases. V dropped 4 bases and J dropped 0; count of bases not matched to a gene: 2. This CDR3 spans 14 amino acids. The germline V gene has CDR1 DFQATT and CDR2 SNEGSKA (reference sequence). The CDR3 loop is CSAKTSGVSYEQYF. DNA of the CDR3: TGCAGTGCTAAGACTAGCGGGGTCTCCTACGAGCAGTACTTC.

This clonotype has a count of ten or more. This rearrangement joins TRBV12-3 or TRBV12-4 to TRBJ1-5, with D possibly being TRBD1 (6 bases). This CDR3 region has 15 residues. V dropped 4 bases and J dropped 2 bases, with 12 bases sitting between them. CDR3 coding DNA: TGTGCCAGCAGTTCCAGGGGTTTTCGCAATCAGCCCCAGCATTTT. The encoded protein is CASSSRGFRNQPQHF.

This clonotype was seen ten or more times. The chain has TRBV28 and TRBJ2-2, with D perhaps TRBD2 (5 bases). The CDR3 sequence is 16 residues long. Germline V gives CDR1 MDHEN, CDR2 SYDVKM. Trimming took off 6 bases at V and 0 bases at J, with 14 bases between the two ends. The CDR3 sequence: CASSRERAPNTGELFF. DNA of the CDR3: TGTGCCAGCAGCCGGGAAAGGGCACCGAACACCGGGGAGCTGTTTTTT.

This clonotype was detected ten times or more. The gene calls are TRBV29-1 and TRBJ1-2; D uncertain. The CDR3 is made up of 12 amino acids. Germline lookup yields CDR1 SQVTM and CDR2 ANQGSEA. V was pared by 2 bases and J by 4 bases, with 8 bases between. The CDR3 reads CSVEYQLYGYTF. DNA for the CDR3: TGCAGCGTTGAATATCAGCTCTATGGCTACACCTTC.

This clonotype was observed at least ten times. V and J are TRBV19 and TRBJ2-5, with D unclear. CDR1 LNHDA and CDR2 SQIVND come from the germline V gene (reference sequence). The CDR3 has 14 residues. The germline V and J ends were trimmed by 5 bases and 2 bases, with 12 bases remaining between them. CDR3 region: CASSVSSIQETQYF. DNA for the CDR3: TGTGCCAGTAGTGTGTCGTCTATTCAAGAGACCCAGTACTTC.

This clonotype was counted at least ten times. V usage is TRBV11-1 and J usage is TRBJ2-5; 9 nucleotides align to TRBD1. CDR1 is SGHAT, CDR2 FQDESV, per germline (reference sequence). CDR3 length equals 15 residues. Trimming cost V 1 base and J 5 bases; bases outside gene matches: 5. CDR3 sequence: CASSLETGGAETQYF. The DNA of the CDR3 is TGTGCCAGCAGCTTAGAAACAGGGGGCGCGGAGACCCAGTACTTC.

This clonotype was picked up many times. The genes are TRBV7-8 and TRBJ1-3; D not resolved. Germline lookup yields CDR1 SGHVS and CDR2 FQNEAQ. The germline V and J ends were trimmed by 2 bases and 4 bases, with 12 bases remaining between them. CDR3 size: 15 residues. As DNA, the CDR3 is TGTGCCAGCAGCTTACTTAGGTTTTCAGGAAACACCATATATTTT. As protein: CASSLLRFSGNTIYF.

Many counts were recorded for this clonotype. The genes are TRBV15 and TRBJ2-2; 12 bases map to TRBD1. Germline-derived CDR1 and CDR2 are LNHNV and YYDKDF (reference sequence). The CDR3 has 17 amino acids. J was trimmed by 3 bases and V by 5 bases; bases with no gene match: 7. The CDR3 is CATSSGGTGGDTGELFF. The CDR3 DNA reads TGTGCCACCAGCTCCGGGGGGACAGGGGGCGACACCGGGGAGCTGTTTTTT. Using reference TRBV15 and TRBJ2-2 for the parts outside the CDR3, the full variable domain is DAMVIQNPRYQVTQFGKPVTLSCSQTLNHNVMYWYQQKSSQAPKLLFHYYDKDFNNEADTPDNFQSRRPNTSFCFLDIRSPGLGDTAMYLCATSSGGTGGDTGELFFGEGSRLTVL.

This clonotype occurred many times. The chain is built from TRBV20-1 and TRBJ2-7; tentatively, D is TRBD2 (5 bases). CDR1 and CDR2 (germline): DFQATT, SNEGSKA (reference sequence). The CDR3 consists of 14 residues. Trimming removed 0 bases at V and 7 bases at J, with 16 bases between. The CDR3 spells CSARDLPGGWEQYF. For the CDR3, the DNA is TGCAGTGCTAGAGATCTGCCGGGCGGGTGGGAGCAGTACTTC.

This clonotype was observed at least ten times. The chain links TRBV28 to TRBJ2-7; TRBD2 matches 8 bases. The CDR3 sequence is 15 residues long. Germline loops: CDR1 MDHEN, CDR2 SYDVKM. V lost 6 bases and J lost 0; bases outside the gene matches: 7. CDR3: CASRYTSGSSYEQYF. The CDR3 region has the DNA TGTGCCAGCAGATATACTAGCGGCAGCTCCTACGAGCAGTACTTC.

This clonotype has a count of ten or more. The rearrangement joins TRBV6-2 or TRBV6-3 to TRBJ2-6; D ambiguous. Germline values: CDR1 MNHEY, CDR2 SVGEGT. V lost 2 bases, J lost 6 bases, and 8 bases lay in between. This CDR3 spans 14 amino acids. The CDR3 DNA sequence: TGTGCCAGCAGTTACACAAATGTGGCCAACGTCCTGACTTTC. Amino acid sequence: CASSYTNVANVLTF.

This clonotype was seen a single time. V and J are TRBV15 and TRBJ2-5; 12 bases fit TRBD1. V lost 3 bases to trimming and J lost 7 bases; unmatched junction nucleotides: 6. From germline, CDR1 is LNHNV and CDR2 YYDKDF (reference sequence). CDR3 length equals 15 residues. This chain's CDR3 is CATSSVPGQGATQYF. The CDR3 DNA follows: TGTGCCACCAGCAGTGTTCCGGGACAGGGGGCGACCCAGTACTTC.

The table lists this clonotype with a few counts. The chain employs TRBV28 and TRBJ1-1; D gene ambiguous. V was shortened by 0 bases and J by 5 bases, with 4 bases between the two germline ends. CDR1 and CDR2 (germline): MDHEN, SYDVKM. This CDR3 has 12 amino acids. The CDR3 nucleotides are TGTGCCAGCAGTTTATGGTTTACTGAAGCTTTCTTT. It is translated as CASSLWFTEAFF.

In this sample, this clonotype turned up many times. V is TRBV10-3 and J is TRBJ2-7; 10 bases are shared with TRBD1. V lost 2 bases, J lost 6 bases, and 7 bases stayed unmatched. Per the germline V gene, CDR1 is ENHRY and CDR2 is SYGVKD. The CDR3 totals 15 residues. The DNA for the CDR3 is TGTGCCATCAGTGAGCCGAGGACAGGGGGAAGCGAGCAGTACTTC. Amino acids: CAISEPRTGGSEQYF.

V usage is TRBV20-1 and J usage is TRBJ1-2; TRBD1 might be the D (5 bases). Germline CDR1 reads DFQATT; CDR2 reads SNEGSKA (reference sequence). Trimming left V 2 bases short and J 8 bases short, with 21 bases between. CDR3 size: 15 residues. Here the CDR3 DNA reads TGCAGTGCTAGATCTGGGGGAAGTCAAACTATGGGCTACACCTTC. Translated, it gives CSARSGGSQTMGYTF.

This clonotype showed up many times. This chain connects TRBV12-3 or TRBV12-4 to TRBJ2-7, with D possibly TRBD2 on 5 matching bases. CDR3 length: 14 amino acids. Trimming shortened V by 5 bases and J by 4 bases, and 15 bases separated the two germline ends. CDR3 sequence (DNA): TGTGCCAGCAGTCAACGAGGGAAAATTTACGAGCAGTACTTC. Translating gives CASSQRGKIYEQYF.

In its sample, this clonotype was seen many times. This chain's CDR3 is CASGLGQFETQYF. The CDR3 bases are TGTGCTAGTGGTTTGGGGCAGTTCGAGACCCAGTACTTC. V is TRBV12-5 and J is TRBJ2-5; D is unclear. The V gene lost 1 base and the J gene lost 5 bases, with 8 bases spanning the gap. CDR1 and CDR2 from the germline V gene are LGHNT and FRNRAP. The CDR3 has 13 amino acids.

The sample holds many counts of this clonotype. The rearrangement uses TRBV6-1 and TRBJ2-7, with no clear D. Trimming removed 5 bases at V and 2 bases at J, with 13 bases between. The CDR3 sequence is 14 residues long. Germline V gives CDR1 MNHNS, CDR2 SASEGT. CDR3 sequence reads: CASSPGLPPYEQYF. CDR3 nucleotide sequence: TGTGCCAGCAGTCCGGGCCTACCCCCCTACGAGCAGTACTTC.

CDR3 coding DNA: TGTGCCTCGGAGAAGGGGGCGCGCACCGGGGAGCTGTTTTTT. It translates to CASEKGARTGELFF. This chain links TRBV19 with TRBJ2-2; 7 bases match TRBD1. V shed 11 bases, J shed 4 bases, and the junction held 10 bases outside the gene matches. Germline values: CDR1 LNHDA, CDR2 SQIVND (reference sequence). The CDR3 is 14 amino acids.

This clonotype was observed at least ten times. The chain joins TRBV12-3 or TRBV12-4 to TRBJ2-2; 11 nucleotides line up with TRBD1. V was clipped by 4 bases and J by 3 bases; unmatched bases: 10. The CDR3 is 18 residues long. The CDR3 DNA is TGTGCCAGCAGTTGGGGACCGGACAGGGGGCTACACACCGGGGAGCTGTTTTTT. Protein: CASSWGPDRGLHTGELFF.

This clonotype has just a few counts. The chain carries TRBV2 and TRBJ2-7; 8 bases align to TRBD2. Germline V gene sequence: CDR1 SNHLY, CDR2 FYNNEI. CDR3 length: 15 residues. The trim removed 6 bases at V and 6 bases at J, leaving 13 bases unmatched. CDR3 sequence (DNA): TGTGCCAGCAGGGGTCTGTCGGGAGGGGCGACCGAGCAGTACTTC. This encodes CASRGLSGGATEQYF.

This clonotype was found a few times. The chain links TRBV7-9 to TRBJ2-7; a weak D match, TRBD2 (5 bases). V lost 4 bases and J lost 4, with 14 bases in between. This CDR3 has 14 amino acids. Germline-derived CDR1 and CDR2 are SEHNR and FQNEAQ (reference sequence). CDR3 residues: CASSSTTRGYEQYF. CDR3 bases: TGTGCCAGCAGCTCAACGACCCGGGGATACGAGCAGTACTTC.

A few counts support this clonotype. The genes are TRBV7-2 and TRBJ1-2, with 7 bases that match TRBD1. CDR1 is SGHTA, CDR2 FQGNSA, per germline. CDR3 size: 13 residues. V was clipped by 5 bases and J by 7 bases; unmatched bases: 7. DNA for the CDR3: TGTGCCAGCAGCCTAGGGACAGCGTCTGGCTACACCTTC. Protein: CASSLGTASGYTF.

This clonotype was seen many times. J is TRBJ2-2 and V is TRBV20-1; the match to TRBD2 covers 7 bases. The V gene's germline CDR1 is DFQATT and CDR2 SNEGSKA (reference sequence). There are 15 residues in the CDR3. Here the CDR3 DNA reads TGCATCCAAGTTCGGGACTACATTAACACCGGGGAGCTGTTTTTT. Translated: CIQVRDYINTGELFF.

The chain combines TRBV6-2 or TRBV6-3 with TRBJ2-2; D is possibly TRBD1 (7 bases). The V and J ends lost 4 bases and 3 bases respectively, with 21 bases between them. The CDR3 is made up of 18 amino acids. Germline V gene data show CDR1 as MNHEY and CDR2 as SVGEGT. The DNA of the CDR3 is TGTGCCAGCAGTTTCACCCCGACAGACAGGGAGGACACCGGGGAGCTGTTTTTT. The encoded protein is CASSFTPTDREDTGELFF.

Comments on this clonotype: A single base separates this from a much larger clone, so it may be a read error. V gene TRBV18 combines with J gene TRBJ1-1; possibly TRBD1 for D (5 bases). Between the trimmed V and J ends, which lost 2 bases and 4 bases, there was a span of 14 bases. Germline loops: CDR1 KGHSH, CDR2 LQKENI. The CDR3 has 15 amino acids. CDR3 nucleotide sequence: TGTGCCAGCTCACCAGGGCCGGGGCCGACCACTGAAGCTTTCTTT. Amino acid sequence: CASSPGPGPTTEAFF. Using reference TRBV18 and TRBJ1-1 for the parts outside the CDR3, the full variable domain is NAGVMQNPRHLVRRRGQEARLRCSPMKGHSHVYWYRQLPEEGLKFMVYLQKENIIDESGMPKERFSAEFPKEGPSILRIQQVVRGDSAAYFCASSPGPGPTTEAFFGQGTRLTVV.

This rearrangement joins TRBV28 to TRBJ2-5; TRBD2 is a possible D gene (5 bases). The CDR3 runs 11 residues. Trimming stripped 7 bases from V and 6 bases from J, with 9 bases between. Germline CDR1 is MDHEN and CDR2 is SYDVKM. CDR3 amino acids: CASTGVKTQYF. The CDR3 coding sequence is TGTGCCAGCACCGGGGTGAAGACCCAGTACTTC.

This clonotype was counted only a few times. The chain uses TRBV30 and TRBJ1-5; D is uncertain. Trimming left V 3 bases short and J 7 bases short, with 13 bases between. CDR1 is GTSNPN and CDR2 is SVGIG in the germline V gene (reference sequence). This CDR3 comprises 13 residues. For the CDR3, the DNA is TGTGCCTGGAGCGTGGAAGGGAACCAGCCCCAGCATTTT. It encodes CAWSVEGNQPQHF.

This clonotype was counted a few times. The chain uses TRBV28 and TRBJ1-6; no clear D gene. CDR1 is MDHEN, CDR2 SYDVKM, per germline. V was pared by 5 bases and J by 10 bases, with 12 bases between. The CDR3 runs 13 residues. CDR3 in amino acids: CASSLPPPSPLHF. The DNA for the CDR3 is TGTGCCAGCAGTCTACCCCCCCCCTCACCCCTCCACTTT.